These 12 T cell receptor beta chains share one sample of origin, sequenced in a study of control samples from healthy donors and cancer patients. Generated by immunoSEQ multiplex PCR, the TCRdb table keeps only in-frame clones and is missing some. The data hold some 150,000 clones, with about 94% observed a single time. The specimen was PBMCs. These receptors all stem from a man aged 55-75 years with colorectal cancer.

The chain joins TRBV6-5 to TRBJ1-3; 9 positions agree with TRBD1. Germline-derived CDR1 and CDR2 are MNHEY and SVGAGI. Germline trimming cut 6 bases from V and 8 bases from J; bases unmatched to any gene: 5. The CDR3 totals 13 residues. The CDR3 coding sequence is TGTGCCAGCAGCCCCCGGACAGGGGACACCATATATTTT. It yields the protein CASSPRTGDTIYF.

The CDR3 DNA sequence: TGCGCCAGCAGCTTTAGCGGGGGGCTAACCGGGGAGCTGTTTTTT. Its protein is CASSFSGGLTGELFF. The chain joins TRBV5-1 to TRBJ2-2; 10 bases match TRBD2. Trimming at V came to 2 bases and at J to 5 bases, leaving 3 bases not matched to a gene. Germline V lookup: CDR1 SGHRS, CDR2 YFSETQ. The CDR3 runs to 15 residues. The whole variable domain, remainder taken from reference TRBV5-1 and TRBJ2-2, is KAGVTQTPRYLIKTRGQQVTLSCSPISGHRSVSWYQQTPGQGLQFLFEYFSETQRNKGNFPGRFSGRQFSNSRSEMNVSTLELGDSALYLCASSFSGGLTGELFFGEGSRLTVL.

The chain couples TRBV6-1 to TRBJ1-4; TRBD1 matches 7 bases. The CDR3 runs to 15 residues. The germline V gene has CDR1 MNHNS and CDR2 SASEGT. V was clipped by 4 bases and J by 8 bases; unmatched bases: 10. The CDR3: CASSGAGGMGEKLFF. The CDR3 DNA reads as TGTGCCAGCAGTGGAGCAGGGGGGATGGGGGAAAAACTGTTTTTT.

V gene TRBV19 combines with J gene TRBJ2-7, with a weak D call TRBD1 (5 bases). With 5 bases removed from V and 0 bases from J, the gap between germline ends came to 11 bases. The V gene's germline CDR1 is LNHDA and CDR2 SQIVND (reference sequence). The length of the CDR3 is 14 residues. The CDR3 DNA follows: TGTGCCAGTAGTCCCCAGGGTTACTCCTACGAGCAGTACTTC. Protein sequence: CASSPQGYSYEQYF.

The chain couples TRBV6-5 to TRBJ1-6; no clear D. Trimming removed 8 bases from V and 7 bases from J, with 15 bases in between. Germline assignment: CDR1 MNHEY and CDR2 SVGAGI. The CDR3 length is 14 residues. The CDR3 DNA reads TGTGCCAGCGAACTCCCTAGGCAAAATTCACCCCTCCACTTT. This sequence encodes CASELPRQNSPLHF.

The V gene is TRBV5-6, the J gene TRBJ1-1; D is undetermined. The V end lost 5 bases, the J end lost 3 bases, and 11 bases lay between the germline ends. CDR1 is SGHDT and CDR2 is YYEEEE in the germline V gene. This CDR3 spans 13 amino acids. The CDR3 reads CASSTQIYTEAFF. DNA of the CDR3: TGTGCCAGCAGTACGCAGATTTACACTGAAGCTTTCTTT. Supplemented by reference TRBV5-6 and TRBJ1-1, the full variable domain reads DAGVTQSPTHLIKTRGQQVTLRCSPKSGHDTVSWYQQALGQGPQFIFQYYEEEERQRGNFPDRFSGHQFPNYSSELNVNALLLGDSALYLCASSTQIYTEAFFGQGTRLTVV.

V gene TRBV6-1 combines with J gene TRBJ1-2, with D possibly matching TRBD1 (6 bases). Germline CDR1 and CDR2: MNHNS and SASEGT. The CDR3 is 12 residues long. Trimming removed 2 bases at V and 7 bases at J, with 8 bases between. CDR3 sequence (DNA): TGTGCCAGCAGTGAACAGGGGCCTGGCTACACCTTC. It yields the protein CASSEQGPGYTF.

V and J are TRBV30 and TRBJ2-5; TRBD2 agrees at 8 bases. CDR3 size: 17 residues. Germline V lookup: CDR1 GTSNPN, CDR2 SVGIG (reference sequence). V was clipped by 0 bases and J by 5 bases; unmatched bases: 14. CDR3 coding DNA: TGTGCCTGGAGTGTAGGGCTAGCGGGTTATGGTGGGGAGACCCAGTACTTC. This translates into CAWSVGLAGYGGETQYF.

The chain couples TRBV4-1 to TRBJ2-7; D might be TRBD2 (5 bases). This CDR3 is built from 15 residues. Germline V CDR1 and CDR2: MGHRA, YSYEKL. Trimming removed 4 bases from V and 2 bases from J, with 15 bases in between. The CDR3 coding sequence is TGCGCCAGCAGCCCCCGAGGCGGACTCCCCTACGAGCAGTACTTC. Residues: CASSPRGGLPYEQYF.

The chain is built from TRBV27 and TRBJ2-1; possible D gene TRBD2, 5 bases. Germline V gene data show CDR1 as MNHEY and CDR2 as SMNVEV (reference sequence). The CDR3 loop spans 17 amino acids. Trimming stripped 1 base from V and 4 bases from J, with 17 bases between. Here the CDR3 reads CASSLLGGGRLYNEQFF. The CDR3 region has the DNA TGTGCCAGCAGTTTATTAGGCGGAGGTAGGCTTTACAATGAGCAGTTCTTC.

The chain combines TRBV4-2 with TRBJ1-4; 9 bases are a match to TRBD1. The CDR3 is 16 residues long. Germline loops: CDR1 LGHNA, CDR2 YNFKEQ. V dropped 0 bases and J dropped 6; count of bases not matched to a gene: 5. This CDR3 reads CASSQELQGAHEKLFF. The CDR3 DNA follows: TGTGCCAGCAGCCAAGAATTACAGGGGGCACATGAAAAACTGTTTTTT.

V gene TRBV18 combines with J gene TRBJ1-2, with 9 bases lining up with TRBD1. CDR3 length: 16 residues. Per germline, CDR1 KGHSH and CDR2 LQKENI. Trimming cost V 1 base and J 1 base; bases outside gene matches: 4. The DNA of the CDR3 is TGTGCCAGCTCACCACGGACAGGGGAGGGTAACTATGGCTACACCTTC. This sequence encodes CASSPRTGEGNYGYTF.